The 8 T cell receptor beta chains in this list originate from one sample, sequenced in a study of memory CD4+ T cells and cytomegalovirus serostatus. Produced via immunoSEQ multiplex PCR; TCRdb's table is partial and in-frame only. The repertoire holds 40,000 or so clones, roughly four fifths seen once, with roughly 0.8% in the top ten. Single viable CD3+CD4+CD8-CD45RO+ cells were sorted as the memory CD4+ T cells. Sequenced material: memory CD4+ T cells from blood. Receptors originate from an adult in good health and CMV-seronegative.

V is TRBV6-5 and J is TRBJ2-2; D not resolved. CDR1 is MNHEY and CDR2 is SVGAGI in the germline V gene. Trimming shortened V by 0 bases and J by 7 bases, and 12 bases separated the two germline ends. The CDR3 consists of 15 residues. CDR3 sequence reads: CASSYSGPWGGELFF. DNA of the CDR3: TGTGCCAGCAGTTACTCGGGCCCCTGGGGCGGGGAGCTGTTTTTT.

The chain carries TRBV10-2 and TRBJ1-2; D remains unclear. Germline V gene lookup returns CDR1 WSHSY and CDR2 SAAADI. V was shortened by 0 bases and J by 8 bases, with 10 bases between the two germline ends. The CDR3 runs 13 residues. DNA of the CDR3: TGCGCCAGCAGTGAGTCGCGGGGAACGGGCTACACCTTC. It translates to CASSESRGTGYTF.

The genes are TRBV30 and TRBJ1-4; weak D call: TRBD1 (6 bases). Trimming removed 3 bases at V and 9 bases at J, with 17 bases between. This CDR3 comprises 14 residues. Per the germline V gene, CDR1 is GTSNPN and CDR2 is SVGIG (reference sequence). Written as DNA, the CDR3 is TGTGCCTGGAGCCCACAGGGTAATCGTCAAAAACTGTTTTTT. Protein: CAWSPQGNRQKLFF.

The chain uses TRBV9 and TRBJ1-3; D ambiguous. Germline-derived CDR1 and CDR2 are SGDLS and YYNGEE. V lost 0 bases, J lost 2 bases, and 9 bases lay in between. The CDR3 runs to 15 residues. This CDR3 reads CASSVVGSTGNTIYF. CDR3 nucleotides: TGTGCCAGCAGCGTAGTGGGTAGCACTGGAAACACCATATATTTT.

The rearrangement links TRBV4-1 to TRBJ1-3, with a tentative D call TRBD1 (6 bases). Deletions cut 3 bases from V and 5 bases from J, with 14 bases between. Looked up from germline, CDR1 is MGHRA and CDR2 is YSYEKL. The CDR3 extends over 15 amino acids. CDR3 nucleotide sequence: TGCGCCAGCAGCCAGGAGGGGGTTGCGCGAAACACCATATATTTT. Encoded protein: CASSQEGVARNTIYF.

The rearrangement links TRBV11-2 to TRBJ2-3; perhaps TRBD2 as D (5 bases). The V end lost 1 base, the J end lost 3 bases, and 8 bases lay between the germline ends. The CDR3 loop spans 14 amino acids. The germline gives CDR1 SGHAT, CDR2 FQNNGV. In DNA, the CDR3 is TGTGCCAGCAGCTTAGCCCGGGGAACAGATACGCAGTATTTT. Translation: CASSLARGTDTQYF.

The chain joins TRBV7-8 to TRBJ2-7; 9 nucleotides agree with TRBD1. The length of the CDR3 is 15 residues. With V trimmed by 5 bases and J by 4 bases, 9 bases remained unmatched. Germline-derived CDR1 and CDR2 are SGHVS and FQNEAQ. The CDR3 here is CASSQARTGVYEQYF. The DNA for the CDR3 is TGTGCCAGCAGCCAGGCGCGGACAGGGGTTTACGAGCAGTACTTC.

The chain joins TRBV27 to TRBJ1-4, with D perhaps matching TRBD1 (5 bases). The CDR3 runs to 14 residues. The V and J ends lost 4 bases and 4 bases respectively, with 10 bases between them. Germline V lookup: CDR1 MNHEY, CDR2 SMNVEV (reference sequence). The CDR3 loop is CASSSQGGNEKLFF. The CDR3 DNA follows: TGTGCCAGCAGTTCCCAGGGAGGTAATGAAAAACTGTTTTTT.